The T cell receptor beta chain described here comes from a study of CD8+ T cells in alopecia areata. Looking at the study overall: Scoring treated patients' severity relied on the percentage of scalp area affected.

Indicated treatment: oral pan-JAK inhibitor, 5-10 mg twice daily. Study-wide results and limits: The study also sequences resident alphabeta T cells of normal skin in scalp samples. On tofacitinib, scalp and blood still held many of the expanded lesional clones.

CDR3 length: 17 amino acids. Germline CDR1 is KGHSH and CDR2 is LQKENI. Losses at the gene ends were 2 bases for V and 2 bases for J; bases not matched to a gene: 9. This clone was picked up one time. Antigen unknown. Sequencing relied on a cDNA template that was reverse transcribed from extracted RNA. The data were produced by immunoSEQ multiplex PCR, yet TCRdb's version contains in-frame clones alone and is incomplete. Among fewer than 150,000 clones listed, 75% to 85% were seen once. The rearrangement joins TRBV18 to TRBJ2-3; TRBD1 aligns across 8 bases. This sequence was found in a human donor with alopecia areata. Here the sequenced sample was CD8+ T cells sorted from blood, taken at week 4, from a patient treated with tofacitinib. The CDR3 here is CASSPSGRQGPTDTQYF. The CDR3 DNA reads TGTGCCAGCTCACCATCTGGGCGACAGGGGCCCACAGATACGCAGTATTTT.